This T cell receptor (beta chain) derives from a study of T cells in women clearing cervical HPV infection. Study results and limitations: Timing of associations relative to infection is unclear; T-cell subsets were not isolated.

Germline V CDR1 and CDR2: ENHRY, SYGVKD. The CDR3 runs 14 residues. V lost 3 bases, J lost 0 bases, and 6 bases lay in between. A word on this clone: No antigen is known for it. Coverage ceases 3 residues before the CDR3 finishes, and the germline J gene fills in the end.

This table comes from immunoSEQ multiplex PCR, and its TCRdb copy is limited to in-frame clones, with some not included. There are 30,000 to 45,000 clones in the sample, with about 1.5% held by the top ten. The rearrangement joins TRBV10-3 to TRBJ1-5; D unclear. The source of this sequence is a woman aged 18-70 years with a cervical HPV16 infection that either progressed to CIN3+ or cleared (not recorded which). Material for sequencing was blood buffy coat. Partial CDR3 DNA: TGTGCCATCAGTGAAGCGGATAGCAATCAGCCC. It encodes CAISEADSNQP. The entire CDR3 is CAISEADSNQPQHF.